Included here is one T cell receptor beta chain sequence, with context. The antigen is undetermined. The data originate from a study of early T cells in non-severe SARS-CoV-2 infection. The study's findings and limits: Anti-spike CD8 specificities were favored by VDJdb matching, whose results missed private and CD4 specificities.

Researchers attached unique molecular identifiers to individual cDNA molecules. MiXCR was run by TCRdb on the 5' RACE reads, yielding one entry per CDR3 protein. This table holds tens of thousands of distinct CDR3 sequences, 5.3% found once. This CDR3 is 13 amino acids long. V trimming: 6 bases; J trimming: 3 bases; junction bases outside the gene matches: 7. Germline CDR1 reads DFQATT; CDR2 reads SNEGSKA (reference sequence). The sample comprised whole blood. J is TRBJ2-7 and V is TRBV20-1; 8 nucleotides align to TRBD1. This receptor was identified in an adult who was a healthcare worker with PCR-confirmed SARS-CoV-2 infection or an uninfected control (not recorded which). The CDR3 sequence: CSALTGVVYEQYF. Written as DNA, the CDR3 is TGCAGTGCGCTGACAGGGGTAGTCTACGAGCAGTACTTC.